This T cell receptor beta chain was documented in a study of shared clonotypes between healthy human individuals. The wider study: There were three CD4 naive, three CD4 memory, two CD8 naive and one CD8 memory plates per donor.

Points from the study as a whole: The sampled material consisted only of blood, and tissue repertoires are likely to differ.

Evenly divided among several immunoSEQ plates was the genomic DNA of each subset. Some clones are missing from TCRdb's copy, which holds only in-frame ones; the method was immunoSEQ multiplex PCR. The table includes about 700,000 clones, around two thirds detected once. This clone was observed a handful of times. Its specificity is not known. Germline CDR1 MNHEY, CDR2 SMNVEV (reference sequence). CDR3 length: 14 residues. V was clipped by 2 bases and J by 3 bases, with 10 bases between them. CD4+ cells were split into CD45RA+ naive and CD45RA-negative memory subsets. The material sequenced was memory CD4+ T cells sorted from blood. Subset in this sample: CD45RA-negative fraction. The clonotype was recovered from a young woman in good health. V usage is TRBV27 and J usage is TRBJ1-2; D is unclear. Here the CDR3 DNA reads TGTGCCAGCAGTTTAGCCGGGCGGGACTATGGCTACACCTTC. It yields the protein CASSLAGRDYGYTF.